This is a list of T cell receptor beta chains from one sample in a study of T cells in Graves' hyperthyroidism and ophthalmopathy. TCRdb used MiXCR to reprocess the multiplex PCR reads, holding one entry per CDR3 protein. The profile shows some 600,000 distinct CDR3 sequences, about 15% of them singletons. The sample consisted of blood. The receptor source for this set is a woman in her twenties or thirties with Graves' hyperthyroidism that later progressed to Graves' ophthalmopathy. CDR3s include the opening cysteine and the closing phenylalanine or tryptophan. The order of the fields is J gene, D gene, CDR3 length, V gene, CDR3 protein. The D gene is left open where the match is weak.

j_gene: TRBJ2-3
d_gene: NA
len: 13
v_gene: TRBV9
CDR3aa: CASSPNLADTQYF

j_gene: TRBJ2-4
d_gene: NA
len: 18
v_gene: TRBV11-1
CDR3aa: CASSLIGPETGAKNIQYF

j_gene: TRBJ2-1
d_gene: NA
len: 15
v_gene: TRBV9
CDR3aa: CASSVDMRGDSEQFF

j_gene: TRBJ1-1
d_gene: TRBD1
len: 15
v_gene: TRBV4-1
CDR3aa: CAGSPQTGGITEAFF

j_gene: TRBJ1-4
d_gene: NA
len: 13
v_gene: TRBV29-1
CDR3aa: CSVGVGGNEKLFF

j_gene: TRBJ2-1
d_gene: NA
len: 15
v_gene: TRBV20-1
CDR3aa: CSARRDLVRVGEQFF

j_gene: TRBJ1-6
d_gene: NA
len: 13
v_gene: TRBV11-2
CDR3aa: CASSFGMNSPLHF

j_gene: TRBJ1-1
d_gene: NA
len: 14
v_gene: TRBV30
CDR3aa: CAWSRQALNTEAFF

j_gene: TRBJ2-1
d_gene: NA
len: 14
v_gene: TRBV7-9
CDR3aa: CASSLDRVGNEQFF

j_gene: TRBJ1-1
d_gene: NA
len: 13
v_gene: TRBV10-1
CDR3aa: CASRPTANTEAFF

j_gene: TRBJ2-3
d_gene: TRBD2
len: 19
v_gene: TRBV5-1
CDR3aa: CASSPGLAGGPGRTDTQYF

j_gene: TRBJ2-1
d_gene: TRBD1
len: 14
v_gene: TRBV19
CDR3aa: CASVRGQGGHEQFF

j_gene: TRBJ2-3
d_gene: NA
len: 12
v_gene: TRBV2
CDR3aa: CASRGSTDTQYF

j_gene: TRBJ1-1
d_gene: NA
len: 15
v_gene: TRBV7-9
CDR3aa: CASSLSRPGNTEAFF

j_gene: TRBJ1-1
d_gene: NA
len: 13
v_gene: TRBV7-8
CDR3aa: CASSGDGGTEAFF

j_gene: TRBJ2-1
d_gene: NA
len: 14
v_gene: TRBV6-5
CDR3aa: CASSYTTGHNEQFF

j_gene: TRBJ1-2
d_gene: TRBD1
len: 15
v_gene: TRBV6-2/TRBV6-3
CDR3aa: CASSYRTDRVNGYTF

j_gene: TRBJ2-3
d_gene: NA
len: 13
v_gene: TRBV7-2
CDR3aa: CASSLAFTDTQYF

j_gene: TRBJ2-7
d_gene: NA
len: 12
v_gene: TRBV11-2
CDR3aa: CASSLGLGEQYF

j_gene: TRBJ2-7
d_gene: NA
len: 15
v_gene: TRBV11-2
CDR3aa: CASSPSGDSSYEQYF

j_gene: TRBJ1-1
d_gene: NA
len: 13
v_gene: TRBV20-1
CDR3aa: CGARDVGVAEAFF

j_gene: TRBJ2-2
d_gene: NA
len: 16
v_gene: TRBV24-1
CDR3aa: CATSDPGLLSSGELFF

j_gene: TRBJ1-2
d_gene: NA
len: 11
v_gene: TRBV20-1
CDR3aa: CRGPQEAGYTF

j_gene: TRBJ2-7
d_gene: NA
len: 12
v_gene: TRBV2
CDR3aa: CASSTTRIEQYF

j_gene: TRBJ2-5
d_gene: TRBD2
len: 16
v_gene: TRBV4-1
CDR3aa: CASSQSGGLAGETQYF

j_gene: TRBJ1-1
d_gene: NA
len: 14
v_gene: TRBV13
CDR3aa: CASSTRRMNTEAFF

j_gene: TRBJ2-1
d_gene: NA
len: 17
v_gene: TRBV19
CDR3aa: CASSSGRWSSADNEQFF

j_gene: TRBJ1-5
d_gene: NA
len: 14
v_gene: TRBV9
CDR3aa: CASSAGSPGQPQHF

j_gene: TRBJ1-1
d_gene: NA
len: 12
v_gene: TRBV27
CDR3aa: CASSTPGHGAFF

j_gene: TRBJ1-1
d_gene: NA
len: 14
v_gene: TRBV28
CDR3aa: CASRSDNQLLEAFF

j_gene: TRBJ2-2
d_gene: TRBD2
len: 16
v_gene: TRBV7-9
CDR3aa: CASSLAVSSGTGELFF

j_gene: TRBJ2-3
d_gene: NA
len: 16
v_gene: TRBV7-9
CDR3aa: CASSLERGWGTDTQYF

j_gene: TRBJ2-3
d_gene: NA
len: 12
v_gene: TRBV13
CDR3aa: CASSWSTDTQYF

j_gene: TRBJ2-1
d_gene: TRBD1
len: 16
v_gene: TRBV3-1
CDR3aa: CASLTGQKSSYNEQFF

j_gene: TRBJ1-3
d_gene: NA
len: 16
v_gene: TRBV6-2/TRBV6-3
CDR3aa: CASSYSRTASGNTIYF

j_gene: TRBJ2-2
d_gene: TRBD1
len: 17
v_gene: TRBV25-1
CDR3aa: CASSDKPGQGDWGELFF

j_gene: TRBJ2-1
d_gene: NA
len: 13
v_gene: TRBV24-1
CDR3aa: CATRGFSYNEQFF

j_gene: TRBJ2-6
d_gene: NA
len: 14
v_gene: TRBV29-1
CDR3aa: CSAAGTSGANVLTF

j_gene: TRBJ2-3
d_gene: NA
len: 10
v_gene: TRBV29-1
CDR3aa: CSVEAGGQYF

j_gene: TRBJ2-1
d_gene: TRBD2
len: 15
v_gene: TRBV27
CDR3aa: CASSPGGGQGDEQFF

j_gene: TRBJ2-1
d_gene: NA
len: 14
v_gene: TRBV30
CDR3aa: CAWSRTESYNEQFF

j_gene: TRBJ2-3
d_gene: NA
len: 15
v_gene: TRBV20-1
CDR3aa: CSARDIARGPDTQYF

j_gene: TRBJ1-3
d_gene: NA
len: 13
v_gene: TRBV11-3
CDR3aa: CASGQNSGNTIYF